This is a list of T cell receptor beta chains from one sample in a study of cytomegalovirus exposure and HLA in healthy donors. Clones were sequenced by immunoSEQ multiplex PCR, and TCRdb holds only the in-frame ones, with some missing. The top ten hold around 4.2% of the sample, which has about 300,000 clones, about nine tenths seen once. Input material: PBMCs. The receptors come from a man between 35 and 55 years old in good health and CMV-seropositive. Each CDR3 is given with its conserved first and last residue. A D gene is named only where the DNA matches it firmly. Only part of the rows carry a size: once, few, many, or a class if the clone is expanded.

J: TRBJ2-7; V: TRBV6-1; size: .; D: TRBD1; DNA: TGTGCCAGCAGGGTGGGACAGGGTCACTACGAGCAGTACTTC; CDR3: CASRVGQGHYEQYF
J: TRBJ1-5; V: TRBV19; size: .; D: .; DNA: TGTGCCAGTAGCCCATCGGACGGGGAGCCCCAGCATTTT; CDR3: CASSPSDGEPQHF
J: TRBJ1-5; V: TRBV10-3; size: .; D: TRBD1; DNA: TGTGCCATCAGTGAGGGTGCGACAGGGGGCGGCCCGAGAGAGCCCCAGCATTTT; CDR3: CAISEGATGGGPREPQHF
J: TRBJ2-3; V: TRBV18; size: .; D: .; DNA: TGTGCCAGCTCCTTCCTGGAGACCGATACGCAGTATTTT; CDR3: CASSFLETDTQYF
J: TRBJ2-1; V: TRBV9; size: .; D: .; DNA: TGTGCCAGCAGCGTCAGGGCTAGCGAAACCAATGAGCAGTTCTTC; CDR3: CASSVRASETNEQFF
J: TRBJ2-1; V: TRBV27; size: .; D: TRBD1; DNA: TGTGCCAGCAGTTTAGAGGGGGCATCCTACAATGAGCAGTTCTTC; CDR3: CASSLEGASYNEQFF
J: TRBJ1-1; V: TRBV19; size: .; D: .; DNA: TGTGCCAGTAGTATGACAGTTAACACTGAAGCTTTCTTT; CDR3: CASSMTVNTEAFF
J: TRBJ2-1; V: TRBV15; size: .; D: TRBD1; DNA: TGTGCCACCAGCGAGGGGGCAGGGGTCCCCTACAATGAGCAGTTCTTC; CDR3: CATSEGAGVPYNEQFF
J: TRBJ2-7; V: TRBV28; size: .; D: .; DNA: TGTGCCAGCAGACCGGGGAGCGGCTACGAGCAGTACTTC; CDR3: CASRPGSGYEQYF
J: TRBJ2-5; V: TRBV28; size: .; D: TRBD2; DNA: TGTGCCAGCAGTTTAAGGACTAGCGTCACCCAAGAGACCCAGTACTTC; CDR3: CASSLRTSVTQETQYF
J: TRBJ1-5; V: TRBV4-1; size: .; D: .; DNA: TGCGCCAGCAGCCAAGGTAGTGATCAGCCCCAGCATTTT; CDR3: CASSQGSDQPQHF
J: TRBJ2-1; V: TRBV5-4; size: .; D: TRBD1; DNA: TGTGCCAGCAGCGGGGACAGGGGGAATGAGCAGTTCTTC; CDR3: CASSGDRGNEQFF
J: TRBJ2-7; V: TRBV5-1; size: .; D: .; DNA: TGCGCCAGCAGCGATAAAGCCTCCTACGAGCAGTACTTC; CDR3: CASSDKASYEQYF
J: TRBJ2-7; V: TRBV10-3; size: .; D: .; DNA: TGTGCCACCTTTTCGAGTTACGAGCAGTACTTC; CDR3: CATFSSYEQYF
J: TRBJ2-2; V: TRBV5-1; size: .; D: TRBD1; DNA: TGCGCCAGCAGGGCCGGGACAGGGGGCCCCGGGGAGCTGTTTTTT; CDR3: CASRAGTGGPGELFF
J: TRBJ2-3; V: TRBV5-1; size: .; D: TRBD2; DNA: TGCGCCAGCGCGACTAGCCGGCCCTCAGATACGCAGTATTTT; CDR3: CASATSRPSDTQYF
J: TRBJ2-5; V: TRBV9; size: few; D: TRBD1; DNA: TGTGCCAGCAGCGTCGGACAGGGGAATCAAGAGACCCAGTACTTC; CDR3: CASSVGQGNQETQYF
J: TRBJ2-3; V: TRBV2; size: once; D: TRBD2; DNA: TGTGCCAGCAGCCAGGGACTAGCGGTTAGCACAGATACGCAGTATTTT; CDR3: CASSQGLAVSTDTQYF
J: TRBJ1-1; V: TRBV28; size: .; D: .; DNA: TGTGCCAGCAGTTTAGCGAGAAACACTGAAGCTTTCTTT; CDR3: CASSLARNTEAFF
J: TRBJ1-4; V: TRBV7-2; size: .; D: .; DNA: TGTGCCAGCAGCTTCCACAGCCATAATGAAAAACTGTTTTTT; CDR3: CASSFHSHNEKLFF
J: TRBJ1-5; V: TRBV28; size: .; D: TRBD1; DNA: TGTGCCAGCAGTCCCGGGACAGGGATTCAGCCCCAGCATTTT; CDR3: CASSPGTGIQPQHF
J: TRBJ2-1; V: TRBV30; size: .; D: .; DNA: TGTGCCTGGGGCCCGGGACTGCCACACAATGAGCAGTTCTTC; CDR3: CAWGPGLPHNEQFF
J: TRBJ2-3; V: TRBV27; size: .; D: TRBD2; DNA: TGTGCCAGCAGTCCCCGGCGGACTAGCGGGGCTATCACAGATACGCAGTATTTT; CDR3: CASSPRRTSGAITDTQYF
J: TRBJ2-1; V: TRBV6-1; size: .; D: TRBD2; DNA: TGTGCCGGGGAGGGCGGGAGGATCGATGAGCAGTTCTTC; CDR3: CAGEGGRIDEQFF
J: TRBJ2-3; V: TRBV4-1; size: .; D: TRBD1; DNA: TGCGCCAGCAGCCACGAACAGGGGGCCGGGGATACGCAGTATTTT; CDR3: CASSHEQGAGDTQYF
J: TRBJ1-2; V: TRBV28; size: .; D: TRBD1; DNA: TGTGCCAGCAGTTTGACAGGGTCTAACTATGGCTACACCTTC; CDR3: CASSLTGSNYGYTF
J: TRBJ1-5; V: TRBV6-6; size: .; D: .; DNA: TGTGCCAGCAGTTACTCTGGGAGCCAGCCCCAGCATTTT; CDR3: CASSYSGSQPQHF
J: TRBJ1-1; V: TRBV10-3; size: .; D: TRBD1; DNA: TGTGCCATCAGTGGCCGGGACAGGGTTGAAGCTTTCTTT; CDR3: CAISGRDRVEAFF
J: TRBJ2-1; V: TRBV28; size: .; D: TRBD2; DNA: TGTGCCAGCAGTCGACCGGGACTAGCGGGATATGAGCAGTTCTTC; CDR3: CASSRPGLAGYEQFF
J: TRBJ2-7; V: TRBV5-5; size: .; D: .; DNA: TGTGCCAGCAGCTTGGGTTTCACAGGGCGAAACTACGAGCAGTACTTC; CDR3: CASSLGFTGRNYEQYF
J: TRBJ2-1; V: TRBV6-1; size: .; D: .; DNA: TGTGCCAGCAGTGTGACTAGCTACAATGAGCAGTTCTTC; CDR3: CASSVTSYNEQFF
J: TRBJ1-3; V: TRBV7-2; size: .; D: TRBD1; DNA: TGTGCCAGCAGCTCAATAAAAACCGGGACAGGCGGAAACACCATATATTTT; CDR3: CASSSIKTGTGGNTIYF
J: TRBJ1-1; V: TRBV5-1; size: .; D: TRBD1; DNA: TGCGCCAGCAGCCTACTCCCAACAGGGGAGAACACTGAAGCTTTCTTT; CDR3: CASSLLPTGENTEAFF
J: TRBJ2-1; V: TRBV5-6; size: few; D: .; DNA: TGTGCCAGCAGCTTCGGGAGCTCCTACAATGAGCAGTTCTTC; CDR3: CASSFGSSYNEQFF
J: TRBJ1-1; V: TRBV29-1; size: few; D: .; DNA: TGCAGCGTGTTCTCAAGTAGGAGACGGCATACGAACACTGAAGCTTTCTTT; CDR3: CSVFSSRRRHTNTEAFF
J: TRBJ2-6; V: TRBV5-4; size: .; D: TRBD2; DNA: TGTGCCAGCAGCACGGGGGGTGGGCAGGCTTTTGGGGCCAACGTCCTGACTTTC; CDR3: CASSTGGGQAFGANVLTF
J: TRBJ1-1; V: TRBV19; size: .; D: .; DNA: TGTGCCAGTAGTATGGGGCAGAACACTGAAGCTTTCTTT; CDR3: CASSMGQNTEAFF
J: TRBJ2-3; V: TRBV18; size: .; D: TRBD2; DNA: TGTGCCAGCTCACCAGTTCGACTAGCGGGAGGAGATACGCAGTATTTT; CDR3: CASSPVRLAGGDTQYF
J: TRBJ2-1; V: TRBV27; size: .; D: .; DNA: TGTGCCAGCAGTTACGGGAGTCCTACCTACAATGAGCAGTTCTTC; CDR3: CASSYGSPTYNEQFF
J: TRBJ2-7; V: TRBV27; size: .; D: .; DNA: TGTGCCAGCAGTTACTCCGGGTCCTACGAGCAGTACTTC; CDR3: CASSYSGSYEQYF
J: TRBJ2-7; V: TRBV2; size: .; D: TRBD2; DNA: TGTGCCAGCAGTGAAGGGGGACTAGCGGGAGTCCACGAGCAGTACTTC; CDR3: CASSEGGLAGVHEQYF
J: TRBJ2-1; V: TRBV28; size: .; D: TRBD2; DNA: TGTGCCAGCACCACGACGGCGGGAGTCTACAATGAGCAGTTCTTC; CDR3: CASTTTAGVYNEQFF
J: TRBJ2-2; V: TRBV2; size: .; D: TRBD2; DNA: TGTGCCAGCAGTGGTAGCGGGGCGAACACCGGGGAGCTGTTTTTT; CDR3: CASSGSGANTGELFF
J: TRBJ1-2; V: TRBV29-1; size: .; D: TRBD1; DNA: TGCAGCGTTGAAGATTCGGCCCCGCGGGGACAGAATATGAGAATGGGCTATGGCTACACCTTC; CDR3: CSVEDSAPRGQNMRMGYGYTF
J: TRBJ1-1; V: TRBV7-6; size: few; D: .; DNA: TGTGCCAGCAGTCTTAGCGAGGGGGTGAACACTGAAGCTTTCTTT; CDR3: CASSLSEGVNTEAFF
J: TRBJ1-2; V: TRBV7-9; size: .; D: TRBD1; DNA: TGTGCCAGCAGCCACCGAAAAGACGGGACAGGGGGCGATTATGGCTACACCTTC; CDR3: CASSHRKDGTGGDYGYTF
J: TRBJ2-7; V: TRBV7-9; size: .; D: .; DNA: TGTTCCAGCAGCCCCGAGACCTACGAGCAGTACTTC; CDR3: CSSSPETYEQYF
J: TRBJ2-7; V: TRBV27; size: .; D: .; DNA: TGTGCCAGCGTAGGTCGAAGGGGTTTTTACGAGCAGTACTTC; CDR3: CASVGRRGFYEQYF
J: TRBJ2-2; V: TRBV11-2; size: once; D: .; DNA: TGTGCCAGCAGCCCCAGGGTTCCGAACACCGGGGAGCTGTTTTTT; CDR3: CASSPRVPNTGELFF
J: TRBJ1-3; V: TRBV5-1; size: .; D: TRBD1; DNA: TGCGCCAGCAGCTTGGGACAGGGGGCCGCGTTCTCTGGAAACACCATATATTTT; CDR3: CASSLGQGAAFSGNTIYF
J: TRBJ2-2; V: TRBV6-5; size: .; D: TRBD1; DNA: TGTGCCAGCAGAACAGGGGGCGCGGGGGTCGGGGAGCTGTTTTTT; CDR3: CASRTGGAGVGELFF
J: TRBJ2-1; V: TRBV2; size: .; D: TRBD2; DNA: TGTGCCAGCAGTGAATCAAGGACTAGTACCCCGAATGAGCAGTTCTTC; CDR3: CASSESRTSTPNEQFF
J: TRBJ1-1; V: TRBV5-1; size: few; D: TRBD1; DNA: TGCGCCAGCAGCTTGAGGACAGGGACAGGAGCTTTCTTT; CDR3: CASSLRTGTGAFF
J: TRBJ2-7; V: TRBV6-6; size: few; D: TRBD1; DNA: TGTGCCAGCAGTTACGACAGGGCCCTCACCGAGCAGTACTTC; CDR3: CASSYDRALTEQYF
J: TRBJ1-1; V: TRBV27; size: .; D: .; DNA: TGTGCCAGCAGTCTCCGAGGCCAGAGGAACACTGAAGCTTTCTTT; CDR3: CASSLRGQRNTEAFF
J: TRBJ1-2; V: TRBV13; size: .; D: TRBD1; DNA: TGTGCCAGCAGCTTAAGGCAGGGGGCGACAGCTAACTATGGCTACACCTTC; CDR3: CASSLRQGATANYGYTF
J: TRBJ1-4; V: TRBV7-9; size: .; D: TRBD1; DNA: TGTGCCAGCAGCTCCTACCCAGGGGGCGATGAAAAACTGTTTTTT; CDR3: CASSSYPGGDEKLFF
J: TRBJ2-7; V: TRBV28; size: once; D: TRBD1; DNA: TGTGCCAGCAAGCTGGCCCGGACAGGGAGCTCCTACGAGCAGTACTTC; CDR3: CASKLARTGSSYEQYF